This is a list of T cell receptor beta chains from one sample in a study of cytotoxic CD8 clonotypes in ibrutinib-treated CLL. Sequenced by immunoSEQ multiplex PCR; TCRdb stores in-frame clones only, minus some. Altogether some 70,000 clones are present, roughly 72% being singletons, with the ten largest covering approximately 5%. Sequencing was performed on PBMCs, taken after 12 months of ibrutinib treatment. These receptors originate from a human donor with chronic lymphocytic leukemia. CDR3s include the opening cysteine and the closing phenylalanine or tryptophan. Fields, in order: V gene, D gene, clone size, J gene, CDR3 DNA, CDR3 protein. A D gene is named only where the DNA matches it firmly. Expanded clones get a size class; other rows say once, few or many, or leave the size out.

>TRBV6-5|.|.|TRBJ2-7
TGTGCCAGCAGTTACTACGACAACTCCTACGAGCAGTACTTC
CASSYYDNSYEQYF
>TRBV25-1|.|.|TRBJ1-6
TGTGCCAGCAGTGAATGGGGGCGGGGAGGTGGTAATTCACCCCTCCACTTT
CASSEWGRGGGNSPLHF
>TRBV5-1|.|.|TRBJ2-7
TGCGCCAGCAGCGTAAAGGGTGGTTCCCTCCGGGAGCAGTACTTC
CASSVKGGSLREQYF
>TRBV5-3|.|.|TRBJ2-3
TGTGCCAGAAGCACCCGGGACTCCCCGGATACGCAGTATTTT
CARSTRDSPDTQYF
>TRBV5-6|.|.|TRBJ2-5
TGTGCCAGCAGCCCCTTCGGGGGGCGAATGGAGACCCAGTACTTC
CASSPFGGRMETQYF
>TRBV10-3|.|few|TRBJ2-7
TGTGCCATCAGGATCATGGAGAGAAACTACGAGCAGTACTTC
CAIRIMERNYEQYF
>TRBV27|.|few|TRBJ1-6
TGTGCCAGCAGTTTACGGACACTAAATTCACCCCTCCACTTT
CASSLRTLNSPLHF
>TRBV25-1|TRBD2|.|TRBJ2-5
TGTGCCAGCAGTGTCGGGGGGGCCCAAGAGACCCAGTACTTC
CASSVGGAQETQYF
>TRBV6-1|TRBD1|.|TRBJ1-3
TGTGCCAGCAGTGAATCCGGACAGGGAAGCTCTGGAAACACCATATATTTT
CASSESGQGSSGNTIYF
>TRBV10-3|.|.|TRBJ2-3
TGTGCCATCAGTGAGCCGAGCCGTAGCACAGATACGCAGTATTTT
CAISEPSRSTDTQYF
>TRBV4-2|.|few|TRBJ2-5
TGTGCCAGCAGCCAAGAAGGGAGCGCGGAGACCCAGTACTTC
CASSQEGSAETQYF
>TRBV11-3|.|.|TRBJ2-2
TGTGCCAGCAGTCGGGGACCGAACACCGGGGAGCTGTTTTTT
CASSRGPNTGELFF
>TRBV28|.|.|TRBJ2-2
TGTGCCAGCAGCCTTGCGAGATGGAGCACCGGGGAGCTGTTTTTT
CASSLARWSTGELFF
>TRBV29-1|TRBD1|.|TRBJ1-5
TGCAGCGTCAAGGAACAGGGGCGGAAGCCCCAGCATTTT
CSVKEQGRKPQHF
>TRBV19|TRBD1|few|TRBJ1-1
TGTGCCTGTAACAGGGGGCCGGCCACTGAAGCTTTCTTT
CACNRGPATEAFF
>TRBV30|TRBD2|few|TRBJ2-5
TGTGCCTGGAGTTGGGGACTACCACAAGAGACCCAGTACTTC
CAWSWGLPQETQYF
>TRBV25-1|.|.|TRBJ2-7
TGTGCCAGCAGTGCCCTCTACGAGCAGTACTTC
CASSALYEQYF
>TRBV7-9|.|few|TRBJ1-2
TGTGCCAGCAGCTTTGGACAGACTCTAAATGGCTACACCTTC
CASSFGQTLNGYTF
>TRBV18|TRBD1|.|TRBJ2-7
TGTGCCAGCTCCACCCCGGCCGGGACAGGGGTGGGCGAGCAGTACTTC
CASSTPAGTGVGEQYF
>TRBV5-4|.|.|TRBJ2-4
TGTGCCAGCAGCTTGGCCGGGGGTAAGGCGGCCAAAAACATTCAGTACTTC
CASSLAGGKAAKNIQYF
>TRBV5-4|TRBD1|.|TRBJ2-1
TGTGCCAGCAGCTCCGGGACAGGGGCCTACAATGAGCAGTTCTTC
CASSSGTGAYNEQFF
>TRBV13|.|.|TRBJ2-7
TGTGCCAGTGCGAAGGGGCCGTCAGACGAGCAGTACTTC
CASAKGPSDEQYF
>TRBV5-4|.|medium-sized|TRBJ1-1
TGTGCCAGCAGCTTGGTTGGGGGGCGAACTGAAGCTTTCTTT
CASSLVGGRTEAFF
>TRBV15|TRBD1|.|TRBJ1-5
TGTGCCACCAGCTCAAGGACAGGGTATAGCAATCAGCCCCAGCATTTT
CATSSRTGYSNQPQHF
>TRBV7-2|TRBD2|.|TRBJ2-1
TGTGCCAGCAGCCTAACCCGACTAGCGGGGGTTAGTAATGAGCAGTTCTTC
CASSLTRLAGVSNEQFF
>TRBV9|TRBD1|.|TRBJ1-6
TGTGCCAGCAGCCCCCGGACAGGGCGTAATAATTCACCCCTCCACTTT
CASSPRTGRNNSPLHF
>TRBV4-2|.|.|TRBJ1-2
TGTGCCAGCAGCCCCCGAGAAGGGGCGGACGGCTACACCTTC
CASSPREGADGYTF
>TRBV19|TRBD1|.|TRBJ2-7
TGTGCCAGTAGTATCCGGGACAGGGGTGACGAGCAGTACTTC
CASSIRDRGDEQYF
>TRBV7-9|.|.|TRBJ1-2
TGTGCCAGCAGCCCCCCCCGTGCTGCTAACTATGGCTACACCTTC
CASSPPRAANYGYTF
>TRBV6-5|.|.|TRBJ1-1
TGTGCCAGCAGTTACCGAAGGGACACTGAAGCTTTCTTT
CASSYRRDTEAFF